This TCR beta chain stems from a study of blood T cell repertoires in COVID-19. At the level of the study: PBMCs, B-cell-depleted T cells, or T cells were the source of the cDNA or gDNA that made up the material.

Source study methods: Amplified reference gene primers provided the basis for estimating nucleated cell counts. Some clones are missing from TCRdb's copy, which holds only in-frame ones; the method was immunoSEQ multiplex PCR. V, J and clone size were drawn from that table, and D and trimming were deduced from the DNA. The table has some 90,000 clones, 81% seen once. CDR1 is SGHRS, CDR2 YFSETQ, per germline. V dropped 0 bases and J dropped 1 base, with 8 bases sitting between them. CDR3 length: 15 amino acids. The rearrangement links TRBV5-1 to TRBJ1-3; weak D call: TRBD1 (6 bases). This TCR was recovered from a man aged 60 to 69 with acute or convalescent COVID-19. The specimen was peripheral blood. This CDR3 is CASSLEGGSGNTIYF. The CDR3 region has the DNA TGCGCCAGCAGCTTGGAAGGGGGTTCTGGAAACACCATATATTTT.